This TCR beta chain was sequenced for a study of T cell clusters in autoimmune cytopenias. The study's findings and limits: The cluster-lack signature was not seen for secondary cytopenia versus chronic lymphocytic leukemia.

TRB amplification used 200 to 250 ng of peripheral blood genomic DNA. TRB was amplified by touch-down multiplex PCR, primer pools A and B combined. TCRdb reprocessed the multiplex PCR reads, keeping one entry per CDR3 protein, no DNA. Reported are approximately 8,200 distinct CDR3 sequences; the ten largest clones contain 28%. In regard to this clonotype: Its matching antigen is unknown.

The CDR3 is made up of 16 amino acids. The V gene's germline CDR1 is SGHAT and CDR2 FQNNGV. V usage is TRBV11-2 and J usage is TRBJ2-3; absent DNA, TCRdb's TRBD2 call cannot be checked. The sequence came from a human donor with an autoimmune cytopenia or autoimmune hepatitis (not recorded which). What was sequenced was peripheral blood. Here the CDR3 reads CASSLEAGATTDTQYF. Looking up the rest from reference TRBV11-2 and TRBJ2-3 gives the full variable domain: EAGVAQSPRYKIIEKRQSVAFWCNPISGHATLYWYQQILGQGPKLLIQFQNNGVVDDSQLPKDRFSAERLKGVDSTLKIQPAKLEDSAVYLCASSLEAGATTDTQYFGPGTRLTVL.